Following are 32 T cell receptor beta chains from one sample sequenced in a study of T cell clones after liver transplantation. Clones were read by immunoSEQ multiplex PCR, and TCRdb kept only the in-frame ones, dropping some. The repertoire holds 90,000 to 120,000 clones, with 82% as singletons. The sample was CD4+ T cells from blood, taken before liver transplant. The source is a human donor who received a liver transplant.

The chain recombines TRBV7-9 with TRBJ1-3; the D is unclear. The CDR3 is 14 residues long. The germline gives CDR1 SEHNR, CDR2 FQNEAQ (reference sequence). V was clipped by 0 bases and J by 3 bases, with 6 bases between them. The DNA of the CDR3 is TGTGCCAGCAGCTTAGCGGGAGGTGGAAACACCATATATTTT. It translates to CASSLAGGGNTIYF.

The chain is built from TRBV2 and TRBJ2-7; 7 bases fit TRBD1. CDR3 length equals 14 residues. The germline V gene encodes CDR1 SNHLY and CDR2 FYNNEI. Germline trimming cut 5 bases from V and 3 bases from J; bases unmatched to any gene: 7. CDR3 nucleotides: TGTGCCAGCAGTCCCGGGACAGTAAACTACGAGCAGTACTTC. It yields the protein CASSPGTVNYEQYF.

This clone was picked up a small number of times. This chain connects TRBV5-1 to TRBJ2-7, with a tentative D call TRBD2 (6 bases). The CDR3 extends over 15 amino acids. Germline V gene lookup returns CDR1 SGHRS and CDR2 YFSETQ. V was pared by 2 bases and J by 0 bases, with 12 bases between. The CDR3 coding sequence is TGCGCCAGCAGCTTCGGGGCGGGGCACTCCTACGAGCAGTACTTC. Translating gives CASSFGAGHSYEQYF. The full variable domain, with the rest looked up from reference TRBV5-1 and TRBJ2-7, is KAGVTQTPRYLIKTRGQQVTLSCSPISGHRSVSWYQQTPGQGLQFLFEYFSETQRNKGNFPGRFSGRQFSNSRSEMNVSTLELGDSALYLCASSFGAGHSYEQYFGPGTRLTVT.

This clone is a singleton in its sample. This chain links TRBV19 with TRBJ1-1, with 8 bases aligning to TRBD1. V shed 5 bases and J 1 base; nucleotides not matched to a gene: 9. The CDR3 consists of 16 residues. Germline CDR1 is LNHDA and CDR2 is SQIVND (reference sequence). The CDR3 protein is CASSVTGGRGNTEAFF. CDR3 nucleotides: TGTGCCAGTAGTGTAACAGGGGGAAGAGGGAACACTGAAGCTTTCTTT. Using reference TRBV19 and TRBJ1-1 for the parts outside the CDR3, the full variable domain is DGGITQSPKYLFRKEGQNVTLSCEQNLNHDAMYWYRQDPGQGLRLIYYSQIVNDFQKGDIAEGYSVSREKKESFPLTVTSAQKNPTAFYLCASSVTGGRGNTEAFFGQGTRLTVV.

The V and J genes are TRBV7-8 and TRBJ1-1; 9 bases fit TRBD1. The CDR3 loop spans 15 amino acids. V lost 4 bases to trimming and J lost 6 bases; unmatched junction nucleotides: 9. Germline CDR1 reads SGHVS; CDR2 reads FQNEAQ. CDR3: CASSSGTGKSAEAFF. DNA of the CDR3: TGTGCCAGCAGCTCTGGGACAGGGAAGTCAGCTGAAGCTTTCTTT.

This chain links TRBV20-1 with TRBJ2-7; TRBD1 is a possible D gene (5 bases). This CDR3 is 11 amino acids long. Deletions cut 6 bases from V and 6 bases from J, with 12 bases between. Germline CDR1 reads DFQATT; CDR2 reads SNEGSKA (reference sequence). CDR3 sequence: CSADKEGEQYF. CDR3 sequence (DNA): TGCAGTGCGGACAAAGAAGGCGAGCAGTACTTC.

The gene calls are TRBV19 and TRBJ1-1; D remains unclear. Looked up from germline, CDR1 is LNHDA and CDR2 is SQIVND (reference sequence). Trimming cost V 6 bases and J 1 base, with 15 bases left between them. This CDR3 spans 15 amino acids. Here the CDR3 DNA reads TGTGCCAGTAGGGTTGGCGGCAGACCGAACACTGAAGCTTTCTTT. This gives the protein CASRVGGRPNTEAFF.

The chain links TRBV5-5 to TRBJ1-2; D unresolved. Trimming left V 0 bases short and J 2 bases short, with 14 bases between. CDR1 and CDR2 (germline): SGHKS, YYEKEE (reference sequence). There are 16 residues in the CDR3. As DNA, the CDR3 is TGTGCCAGCAGCTTGGCTGGAGGGTATCCCAACTATGGCTACACCTTC. Protein: CASSLAGGYPNYGYTF.

This clone is a singleton in its sample. This sequence joins TRBV7-2 and TRBJ1-1, with 7 bases fitting TRBD1. CDR1 and CDR2 (germline): SGHTA, FQGNSA. Losses at the gene ends were 1 base for V and 1 base for J; bases not matched to a gene: 9. CDR3 length: 17 amino acids. CDR3 loop: CASSLGRGGRRNTEAFF. The CDR3 DNA reads TGTGCCAGCAGCTTAGGCCGAGGGGGCAGGAGGAACACTGAAGCTTTCTTT.

J is TRBJ2-2 and V is TRBV2, with D perhaps TRBD1 (6 bases). V was trimmed by 5 bases and J by 1 base, leaving 11 bases between them. CDR1 and CDR2 from the germline V gene are SNHLY and FYNNEI. This CDR3 has 15 amino acids. CDR3 region: CASSLQGRNTGELFF. The DNA for the CDR3 is TGTGCCAGCAGTCTACAGGGCAGGAACACCGGGGAGCTGTTTTTT.

The CDR3 region is CASSEPDRYQETQYF. DNA of the CDR3: TGTGCCAGCAGTGAACCCGACAGATATCAAGAGACCCAGTACTTC. The V call is TRBV25-1, the J call TRBJ2-5; maybe TRBD1 (5 bases). Germline CDR1 MGHDK, CDR2 SYGVNS. Trimming cost V 2 bases and J 2 bases, with 12 bases left between them. The CDR3 is 15 amino acids. The full variable domain, completed using reference TRBV25-1 and TRBJ2-5, is EADIYQTPRYLVIGTGKKITLECSQTMGHDKMYWYQQDPGMELHLIHYSYGVNSTEKGDLSSESTVSRIRTEHFPLTLESARPSHTSQYLCASSEPDRYQETQYFGPGTRLLVL.

V and J are TRBV5-1 and TRBJ1-6; weak D call: TRBD1 (5 bases). V lost 0 bases, J lost 10 bases, and 14 bases lay in between. Germline V gene lookup returns CDR1 SGHRS and CDR2 YFSETQ. CDR3 length: 15 amino acids. DNA of the CDR3: TGCGCCAGCAGCTTGGATGGCAGGGAAAGCTCACCCCTCCACTTT. Amino acids: CASSLDGRESSPLHF.

Remarks on this clone: The sample holds other DNA sequences that translate to the same CDR3. The J gene is TRBJ2-3, the V gene TRBV18; no reliable D call. Trimming took 3 bases from V and 2 from J, leaving 6 bases between them. The CDR3 contains 13 residues. CDR1 and CDR2 (germline): KGHSH, LQKENI. The CDR3: CASSPPNTDTQYF. CDR3 nucleotide sequence: TGTGCCAGCTCACCCCCTAACACAGATACGCAGTATTTT. Variable domain in full (rest from reference TRBV18 and TRBJ2-3): NAGVMQNPRHLVRRRGQEARLRCSPMKGHSHVYWYRQLPEEGLKFMVYLQKENIIDESGMPKERFSAEFPKEGPSILRIQQVVRGDSAAYFCASSPPNTDTQYFGPGTRLTVL.

The chain couples TRBV10-3 to TRBJ2-3; D unclear. This CDR3 has 11 amino acids. V was cut by 10 bases and J by 6 bases, with 11 bases left in between. CDR1 is ENHRY, CDR2 SYGVKD, per germline. CDR3 nucleotides: TGTGCCACCGAAGACCTCGATACGCAGTATTTT. Protein product: CATEDLDTQYF.

The chain employs TRBV5-4 and TRBJ2-1, with a tentative D call TRBD1 (6 bases). CDR1 and CDR2 from the germline V gene are SGHNT and YYREEE (reference sequence). Trimming shortened V by 3 bases and J by 6 bases, and 13 bases separated the two germline ends. There are 14 residues in the CDR3. The CDR3 loop reads CASSSQGTGNEQFF. The CDR3 DNA reads TGTGCCAGCAGCTCACAGGGTACAGGCAATGAGCAGTTCTTC.

The rearrangement joins TRBV15 to TRBJ2-2; tentative D call: TRBD1 (6 bases). The germline V and J ends were trimmed by 0 bases and 5 bases, with 10 bases remaining between them. The CDR3 contains 15 residues. Germline V gene lookup returns CDR1 LNHNV and CDR2 YYDKDF (reference sequence). CDR3 nucleotide sequence: TGTGCCACCAGCAGAGACAGGGGTTTTACCGGGGAGCTGTTTTTT. It codes for CATSRDRGFTGELFF.

The V and J genes are TRBV11-2 and TRBJ1-1; D ambiguous. CDR3 length equals 11 residues. CDR1 is SGHAT and CDR2 is FQNNGV in the germline V gene. Trimming cost V 2 bases and J 8 bases, with 6 bases left between them. DNA for the CDR3: TGTGCCAGCAGCTTATGGGTCGAAGCTTTCTTT. Its protein is CASSLWVEAFF.

This chain links TRBV18 with TRBJ1-1; no clear D gene. Germline loops: CDR1 KGHSH, CDR2 LQKENI. Trimming cost V 2 bases and J 6 bases, with 10 bases left between them. There are 13 residues in the CDR3. This chain's CDR3 is CASSPSRQSEAFF. For the CDR3, the DNA is TGTGCCAGCTCACCAAGCCGGCAGTCTGAAGCTTTCTTT.

The chain uses TRBV18 and TRBJ2-1, with 7 nucleotides matching TRBD2. The CDR3 runs to 16 residues. Trimming at V came to 4 bases and at J to 5 bases, leaving 11 bases not matched to a gene. The germline CDR1 and CDR2 sequences are KGHSH and LQKENI. This CDR3 is CASSQAGGSPNNEQFF. The CDR3 DNA follows: TGTGCCAGCTCACAGGCCGGGGGGAGCCCCAACAATGAGCAGTTCTTC.

This clone appeared many times. The genes are TRBV2 and TRBJ1-5; D is uncertain. Germline CDR1 SNHLY, CDR2 FYNNEI. CDR3 length: 15 residues. Between the trimmed V and J ends, which lost 7 bases and 3 bases, there was a span of 16 bases. The DNA for the CDR3 is TGTGCCAGCACAGCCGACACCGGGTTCAATCAGCCCCAGCATTTT. This encodes CASTADTGFNQPQHF.

The gene calls are TRBV27 and TRBJ2-6; D might be TRBD1 (6 bases). V lost 5 bases to trimming and J lost 1 base, with 15 bases between them. CDR3 length: 17 amino acids. Germline V gives CDR1 MNHEY, CDR2 SMNVEV (reference sequence). CDR3 residues: CASSTTGIGSGANVLTF. The CDR3 coding sequence is TGTGCCAGCAGTACCACAGGGATCGGTTCTGGGGCCAACGTCCTGACTTTC. Filled out from reference TRBV27 and TRBJ2-6, the complete variable domain reads EAQVTQNPRYLITVTGKKLTVTCSQNMNHEYMSWYRQDPGLGLRQIYYSMNVEVTDKGDVPEGYKVSRKEKRNFPLILESPSPNQTSLYFCASSTTGIGSGANVLTFGAGSRLTVL.

This chain connects TRBV6-6 to TRBJ1-6; possible D gene TRBD1, 6 bases. The CDR3 has 14 residues. V was clipped by 3 bases and J by 7 bases, with 10 bases between them. Germline CDR1 and CDR2: MNHNY and SVGAGI (reference sequence). The CDR3 reads CASSYSQGNSPLHF. For the CDR3, the DNA is TGTGCCAGCAGTTATAGCCAGGGGAATTCACCCCTCCACTTT.

The chain employs TRBV9 and TRBJ2-5; D remains ambiguous. The V end was cut by 0 bases, the J end by 5 bases, with 11 bases between. There are 14 residues in the CDR3. Germline V CDR1 and CDR2: SGDLS, YYNGEE. The CDR3 protein is CASSVGSGRETQYF. In DNA, the CDR3 is TGTGCCAGCAGCGTAGGGTCCGGACGGGAGACCCAGTACTTC.

This rearrangement joins TRBV7-2 to TRBJ2-7; tentative D call: TRBD1 (6 bases). The CDR3 runs to 14 residues. Trimming cost V 5 bases and J 0 bases, with 11 bases left between them. Germline V gene data show CDR1 as SGHTA and CDR2 as FQGNSA. CDR3 amino acids: CASSTRQDSYEQYF. The DNA of the CDR3 is TGTGCCAGCAGCACCCGACAGGACTCCTACGAGCAGTACTTC.

This clone has only one observation. V and J are TRBV7-9 and TRBJ2-7; 7 positions agree with TRBD2. The CDR3 is 18 residues long. Germline CDR1 and CDR2: SEHNR and FQNEAQ (reference sequence). J was trimmed by 3 bases and V by 5 bases; bases with no gene match: 19. Here the CDR3 DNA reads TGTGCCAGCAGCCCCCAAGTGGGCCGAAGGGGAGGGCTCTACGAGCAGTACTTC. Translated, it gives CASSPQVGRRGGLYEQYF.

The gene calls are TRBV10-3 and TRBJ2-3; D is uncertain. CDR1 is ENHRY, CDR2 SYGVKD, per germline. The CDR3 runs to 13 residues. The V gene lost 4 bases and the J gene lost 0 bases, with 5 bases spanning the gap. The CDR3 bases are TGTGCCATCAGTGGCCCTAGCACAGATACGCAGTATTTT. It codes for CAISGPSTDTQYF.

This clone was seen only a few times. In DNA, the CDR3 is TGTGCCAGCAGTTTTTCGGGCCCCCGGAAACTGTTTTTT. Protein product: CASSFSGPRKLFF. The chain is built from TRBV28 and TRBJ1-4; D gene uncertain. Per the germline V gene, CDR1 is MDHEN and CDR2 is SYDVKM. The V and J ends lost 3 bases and 11 bases respectively, with 13 bases between them. CDR3 length equals 13 residues.

The chain employs TRBV29-1 and TRBJ2-5, with 10 positions matching TRBD1. The CDR3 loop spans 13 amino acids. The V gene's germline CDR1 is SQVTM and CDR2 ANQGSEA. Losses at the gene ends were 3 bases for V and 7 bases for J; bases not matched to a gene: 5. The CDR3 loop reads CSVDGTGVGTQYF. The DNA for the CDR3 is TGCAGCGTTGATGGGACAGGGGTTGGGACCCAGTACTTC. Drawing the rest from reference TRBV29-1 and TRBJ2-5, the complete variable domain is SAVISQKPSRDICQRGTSLTIQCQVDSQVTMMFWYRQQPGQSLTLIATANQGSEATYESGFVIDKFPISRPNLTFSTLTVSNMSPEDSSIYLCSVDGTGVGTQYFGPGTRLLVL.

A single count supports this clone. The rearrangement uses TRBV19 and TRBJ2-2; D is possibly TRBD1 (5 bases). The CDR3 extends over 13 amino acids. V was shortened by 7 bases and J by 1 base, with 7 bases between the two germline ends. The germline V gene encodes CDR1 LNHDA and CDR2 SQIVND (reference sequence). The CDR3 region is CASKRGNTGELFF. The CDR3 bases are TGTGCCAGTAAAAGGGGGAACACCGGGGAGCTGTTTTTT.

This sequence joins TRBV28 and TRBJ1-4, with TRBD1 identical over 9 bases. Trimming took 3 bases from V and 7 from J; bases not matched to a gene: 6. The germline V gene has CDR1 MDHEN and CDR2 SYDVKM. The length of the CDR3 is 15 residues. The CDR3 DNA is TGTGCCAGCAGTTTTTGGGAGACAGGGGGTGAAAAACTGTTTTTT. Protein product: CASSFWETGGEKLFF.

The V gene is TRBV7-2, the J gene TRBJ2-3, with 9 positions matching TRBD2. V shed 5 bases, J shed 1 base, and the junction held 7 bases outside the gene matches. The CDR3 is 16 residues long. CDR1 and CDR2 from the germline V gene are SGHTA and FQGNSA. CDR3 amino acids: CASSPSSGVRTDTQYF. CDR3 nucleotide sequence: TGTGCCAGCAGCCCCTCTAGCGGGGTTCGCACAGATACGCAGTATTTT. The full variable domain, completed using reference TRBV7-2 and TRBJ2-3, is GAGVSQSPSNKVTEKGKDVELRCDPISGHTALYWYRQSLGQGLEFLIYFQGNSAPDKSGLPSDRFSAERTGGSVSTLTIQRTQQEDSAVYLCASSPSSGVRTDTQYFGPGTRLTVL.

J is TRBJ1-5 and V is TRBV7-2, with a tentative D call TRBD1 (5 bases). V was trimmed by 6 bases and J by 2 bases, leaving 14 bases between them. Germline CDR1 and CDR2: SGHTA and FQGNSA. This CDR3 spans 15 amino acids. CDR3 DNA sequence: TGTGCCAGCAGGTGGGGGGTGGCCGGCAATCAGCCCCAGCATTTT. Translation: CASRWGVAGNQPQHF.